These T cell receptor beta chains were read from a single sample in a study of response to subunit inactivated influenza vaccine. TCRdb redid the calling of the RT-PCR reads with MiXCR, one entry per CDR3 protein. The sample gives 530,000 or so distinct CDR3 sequences, less than 15% of which show up once; 11% is in the top ten. The specimen was PBMCs from blood, collected roughly 12 days after vaccination. All receptors come from a man aged 45-65 years who received an inactivated influenza vaccine. Each CDR3 is given with its conserved first and last residue. A D gene is named only where the DNA matches it firmly. Where a row states a size, it is once, few, many or the class of an expanded clone; other rows omit it.

j_gene | abundance | d_gene | v_gene | CDR3nt | CDR3aa
TRBJ2-1 | NA | TRBD2 | TRBV6-6 | TGTGCCTGCAATAGCGGGAGAGGAGCTGAGCAGTTCTTC | CACNSGRGAEQFF
TRBJ2-1 | NA | NA | TRBV12-3/TRBV12-4 | TGTGCCAGCCGCACACTCCGTGAGCAGTTCTTC | CASRTLREQFF
TRBJ1-1 | NA | NA | TRBV29-1 | TGCAGCGGAAGCAGAGGCATGAACACTGAAGCTTTCTTT | CSGSRGMNTEAFF
TRBJ2-3 | few | TRBD2 | TRBV9 | TGTGCCAGCAGCGTAGAGGGACTAGCGGGATATACGCAGTATTTT | CASSVEGLAGYTQYF
TRBJ2-7 | NA | TRBD2 | TRBV12-3/TRBV12-4 | TGTGCCAGCAGTTTATGGGGGAGGGGATACGAGCAGTACTTC | CASSLWGRGYEQYF
TRBJ2-1 | many | NA | TRBV10-3 | TGTGCCATCAGTGAGTCGACGGGTCGATCCTACAATGAGCAGTTCTTC | CAISESTGRSYNEQFF
TRBJ2-5 | NA | NA | TRBV28 | TGTGCCAGCAGACCACCACATGAGGGGGAGACCCAGTACTTC | CASRPPHEGETQYF
TRBJ2-2 | NA | TRBD2 | TRBV7-3 | TGTGCCAGCAGCCGGCGGGAGAGCACCGGGGAGCTGTTTTTT | CASSRRESTGELFF
TRBJ2-3 | few | TRBD1 | TRBV27 | TGTGCCAGCAGTTTATCGGGGACAGGGGGCGCAGATACGCAGTATTTT | CASSLSGTGGADTQYF
TRBJ2-7 | few | TRBD2 | TRBV29-1 | TGCAGCGTGACTAGCGGGAGGGCCAGGGAGCAGTACTTC | CSVTSGRAREQYF
TRBJ1-2 | NA | TRBD1 | TRBV20-1 | TGCAGTGCTCCGGGACAGGGGAGGGGTAGCGGCTACACCTTC | CSAPGQGRGSGYTF
TRBJ2-3 | few | TRBD1 | TRBV5-1 | TGCGCCAGCAGCTGGAGGACAGGAAGCACAGATACGCAGTATTTT | CASSWRTGSTDTQYF
TRBJ2-2 | many | NA | TRBV2 | TGTGCCAGCACCATAGAAGAGGAGGAGGTTAACACCGGGGAGCTGTTTTTT | CASTIEEEEVNTGELFF
TRBJ2-7 | NA | NA | TRBV20-1 | TGCAGTGCCCTAGGGGCGGAGAGCTCCTACGAGCAGTACTTC | CSALGAESSYEQYF
TRBJ2-7 | NA | TRBD1 | TRBV7-2 | TGTGCCAGCAGCTCACTGGACAGGGCATCGTACGAGCAGTACTTC | CASSSLDRASYEQYF
TRBJ1-5 | few | TRBD1 | TRBV7-6 | TGTGCCAGCAGCTTAGCCCGAGACAGGGGGCGAAGCAATCAGCCCCAGCATTTT | CASSLARDRGRSNQPQHF
TRBJ1-2 | many | NA | TRBV27 | TGTGCCAGCGGGGGACCCAGTAGTAGGAACTATGGCTACACCTTC | CASGGPSSRNYGYTF
TRBJ2-5 | NA | TRBD2 | TRBV28 | TGTGCCAGCAGAATAGGAGAAGCGGGGGAGACCCAGTACTTC | CASRIGEAGETQYF
TRBJ2-5 | NA | NA | TRBV7-6 | TGTGCCAGCAGTACACGTAGGGGAGAGACCCAGTACTTC | CASSTRRGETQYF
TRBJ1-1 | NA | NA | TRBV20-1 | TGCAGTGCTAGGGCAGGGCAGCGCATGAACACTGAAGCTTTCTTT | CSARAGQRMNTEAFF
TRBJ2-3 | few | TRBD2 | TRBV9 | TGTGCCAGCAGCGGGGGACTAGCGGGAGGGTTAAGCACAGATACGCAGTATTTT | CASSGGLAGGLSTDTQYF
TRBJ2-7 | few | TRBD2 | TRBV5-6 | TGTGCCAGCAGTCGTTTCGGGAGGGGGTACGAGCAGTACTTC | CASSRFGRGYEQYF
TRBJ2-2 | few | NA | TRBV7-2 | TGTGCCAGCAGTCGACAGACCGACACCGGGGAGCTGTTTTTT | CASSRQTDTGELFF
TRBJ2-1 | many | TRBD1 | TRBV9 | TGTGCCAGCAGCGGGGCAGGGGGCCACAATGAGCAGTTCTTC | CASSGAGGHNEQFF
TRBJ1-1 | few | TRBD1 | TRBV12-3/TRBV12-4 | TGTGCCAGTGTCTACAGGGGAGGGAGCACTGAAGCTTTCTTT | CASVYRGGSTEAFF
TRBJ2-1 | NA | NA | TRBV12-3/TRBV12-4 | TGTGCCAGCAGTTTAGCAGGGCCCCGCTCCTACAATGAGCAGTTCTTC | CASSLAGPRSYNEQFF
TRBJ2-7 | few | NA | TRBV12-3/TRBV12-4 | TGTGCCAGCAGTTTCCTGGGCCTTAGCTCCTACGAGCAGTACTTC | CASSFLGLSSYEQYF
TRBJ2-3 | NA | TRBD2 | TRBV7-2 | TGTGCCAGCAGCTTAGGGGGACTAGCAATAGATACGCAGTATTTT | CASSLGGLAIDTQYF
TRBJ2-1 | few | NA | TRBV24-1 | TGTGCCACCAGTGATCCATCATCGGGACGGGCCTACAATGAGCAGTTCTTC | CATSDPSSGRAYNEQFF
TRBJ2-7 | many | NA | TRBV20-1 | TGCAGTGCTAGTAGGTCGGCGGAGAATTACGAGCAGTACTTC | CSASRSAENYEQYF
TRBJ2-5 | many | TRBD1 | TRBV5-1 | TGCGCCAGCAGCCCTGACAGGGGCCAAGAGACCCAGTACTTC | CASSPDRGQETQYF
TRBJ2-7 | few | NA | TRBV28 | TGTGCCAGCAGTTCAGGGACCATGCCCTACGAGCAGTACTTC | CASSSGTMPYEQYF
TRBJ2-2 | few | NA | TRBV24-1 | TGTGCCACCAGTGACCACGACTATTCCGGGAGGGAGCTGTTTTTT | CATSDHDYSGRELFF
TRBJ1-1 | few | NA | TRBV7-2 | TGTGCCAGCAGCTACGCAGACACGAACACTGAAGCTTTCTTT | CASSYADTNTEAFF
TRBJ2-2 | few | TRBD2 | TRBV6-5 | TGTGCCAGCAGTTACCCGCGTCCGGGACTAGCGGGGAACACCGGGGAGCTGTTTTTT | CASSYPRPGLAGNTGELFF
TRBJ1-5 | NA | NA | TRBV7-2 | TGTGCCAGCAGCCCGCGTTGGGTCCCTAATCAGCCCCAGCATTTT | CASSPRWVPNQPQHF
TRBJ1-5 | many | NA | TRBV20-1 | TGCAGTGCTAGCAGGGCAGGGCAGCCCCAGCATTTT | CSASRAGQPQHF
TRBJ2-2 | NA | NA | TRBV11-2 | TGTGCCAGCAGCCCATCCCCCACCGGGGAGCTGTTTTTT | CASSPSPTGELFF
TRBJ2-1 | many | NA | TRBV12-3/TRBV12-4 | TGTGCCAGCACCCCGGACCTACTCTCCTACAATGAGCAGTTCTTC | CASTPDLLSYNEQFF
TRBJ2-7 | many | TRBD2 | TRBV20-1 | TGCAGTGCTAGAGATCCCACTAGCGGGCTGTACGAGCAGTACTTC | CSARDPTSGLYEQYF
TRBJ2-5 | NA | TRBD1 | TRBV10-2 | TGCGCCAGCACCACAGGGACAGCCCAAGAGACCCAGTACTTC | CASTTGTAQETQYF
TRBJ1-2 | NA | NA | TRBV5-1 | TGCGCCAGCAGCCCGGCCGGAGCCTTATATGGCTACACCTTC | CASSPAGALYGYTF
TRBJ2-7 | NA | TRBD1 | TRBV5-1 | TGCGCCAGCAGCTTGGAGGGGGCGCGGGCCTCCTACGAGCAGTACTTC | CASSLEGARASYEQYF
TRBJ1-6 | NA | TRBD1 | TRBV4-3 | TGCGCCAGCAGCCAAGAACGACAGGGTTTTTCACCCCTCCACTTT | CASSQERQGFSPLHF
TRBJ1-1 | NA | NA | TRBV5-1 | TGCGCCAGCAGCTTGGCCGGGCAGACTTACACTGAAGCTTTCTTT | CASSLAGQTYTEAFF
TRBJ2-5 | few | TRBD2 | TRBV29-1 | TGCAGCGTCTCAGGGTGGCCTAGCGGACTCCAAGAGACCCAGTACTTC | CSVSGWPSGLQETQYF
TRBJ1-5 | NA | TRBD1 | TRBV27 | TGTGCCAGCAGTTTAGAGGGGGCAGGCAATCAGCCCCAGCATTTT | CASSLEGAGNQPQHF
TRBJ1-3 | NA | NA | TRBV18 | TGTGCCAGCTCACCACAGGAGGGCATGGCTGGAAACACCATATATTTT | CASSPQEGMAGNTIYF
TRBJ2-7 | NA | NA | TRBV29-1 | TGCAGCGTTGCATACAGGGGAGGCGAGCAGTACTTC | CSVAYRGGEQYF
TRBJ2-7 | NA | TRBD1 | TRBV20-1 | TGCAGTGCTAAGGGACAGGGAAGAAGAGAGCAGTACTTC | CSAKGQGRREQYF
TRBJ2-7 | many | TRBD2 | TRBV25-1 | TGTGCCAGCGCAAGAGCGGGATCTGAGCAGTACTTC | CASARAGSEQYF
TRBJ1-4 | NA | TRBD1 | TRBV5-1 | TGCGCCAGCAGCTTGGGAGGACAGGGGGCAACTAATGAAAAACTGTTTTTT | CASSLGGQGATNEKLFF
TRBJ2-7 | NA | NA | TRBV2 | TGTGCCAGCAGTGAAGAGGTCCGCGCAATAGAGCAGTACTTC | CASSEEVRAIEQYF